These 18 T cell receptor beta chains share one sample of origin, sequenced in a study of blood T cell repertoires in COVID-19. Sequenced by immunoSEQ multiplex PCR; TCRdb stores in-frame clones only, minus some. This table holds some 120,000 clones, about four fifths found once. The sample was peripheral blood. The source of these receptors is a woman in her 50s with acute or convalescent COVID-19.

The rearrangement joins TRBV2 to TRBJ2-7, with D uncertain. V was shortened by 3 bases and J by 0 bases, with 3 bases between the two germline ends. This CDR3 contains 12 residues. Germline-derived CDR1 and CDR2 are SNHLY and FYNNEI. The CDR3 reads CASSDNSYEQYF. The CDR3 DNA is TGTGCCAGCAGTGACAACTCCTACGAGCAGTACTTC.

The CDR3 DNA reads TGTGCCAGCTCATCCAGACAGGGGGCTGGGGACGACACTGAAGCTTTCTTT. Protein: CASSSRQGAGDDTEAFF. The chain combines TRBV18 with TRBJ1-1; TRBD1 aligns across 10 bases. V lost 5 bases to trimming and J lost 3 bases; unmatched junction nucleotides: 12. The CDR3 has 17 amino acids. Germline CDR1 and CDR2: KGHSH and LQKENI.

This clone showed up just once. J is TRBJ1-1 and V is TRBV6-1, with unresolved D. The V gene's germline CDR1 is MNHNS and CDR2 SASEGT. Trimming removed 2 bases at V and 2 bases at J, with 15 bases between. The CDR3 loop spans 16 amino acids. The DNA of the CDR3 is TGTGCCAGCAGTGAATTGCCAGGCTCTGGAAACACTGAAGCTTTCTTT. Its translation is CASSELPGSGNTEAFF.

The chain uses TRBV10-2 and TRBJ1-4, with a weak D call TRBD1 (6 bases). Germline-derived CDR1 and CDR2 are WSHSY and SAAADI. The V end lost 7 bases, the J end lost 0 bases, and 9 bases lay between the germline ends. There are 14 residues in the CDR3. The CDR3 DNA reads TGCGCCAGCACCGACAGGTCAACTAATGAAAAACTGTTTTTT. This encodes CASTDRSTNEKLFF.

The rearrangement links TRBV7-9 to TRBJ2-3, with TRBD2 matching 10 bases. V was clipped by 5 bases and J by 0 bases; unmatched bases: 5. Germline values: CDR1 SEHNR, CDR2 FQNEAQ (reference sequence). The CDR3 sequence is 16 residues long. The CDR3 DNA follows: TGTGCCAGCAGCCTACTAGCGGGGTATAGCACAGATACGCAGTATTTT. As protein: CASSLLAGYSTDTQYF.

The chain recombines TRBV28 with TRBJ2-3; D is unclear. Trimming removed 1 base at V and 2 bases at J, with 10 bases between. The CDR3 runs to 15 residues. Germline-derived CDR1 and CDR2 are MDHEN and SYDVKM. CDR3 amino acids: CASSLLGGNTDTQYF. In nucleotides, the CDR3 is TGTGCCAGCAGTTTATTAGGCGGAAACACAGATACGCAGTATTTT.

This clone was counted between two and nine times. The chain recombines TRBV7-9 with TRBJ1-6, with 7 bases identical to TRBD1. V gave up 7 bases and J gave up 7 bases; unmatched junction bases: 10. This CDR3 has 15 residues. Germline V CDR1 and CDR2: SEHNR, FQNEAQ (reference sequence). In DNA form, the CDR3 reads TGTGCCAGCATTCCAGGGGGGACAGTAAATTCACCCCTCCACTTT. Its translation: CASIPGGTVNSPLHF.

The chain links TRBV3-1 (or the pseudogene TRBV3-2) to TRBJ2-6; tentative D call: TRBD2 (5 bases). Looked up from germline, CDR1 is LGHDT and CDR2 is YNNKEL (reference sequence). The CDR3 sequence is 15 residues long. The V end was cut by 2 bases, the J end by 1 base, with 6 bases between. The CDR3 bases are TGTGCCAGCAGCCAATGGAGGTCTGGGGCCAACGTCCTGACTTTC. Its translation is CASSQWRSGANVLTF.

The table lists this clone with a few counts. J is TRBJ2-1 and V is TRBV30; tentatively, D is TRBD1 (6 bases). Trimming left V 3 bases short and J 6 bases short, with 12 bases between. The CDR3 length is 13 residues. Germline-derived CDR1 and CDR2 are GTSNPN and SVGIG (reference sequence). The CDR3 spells CAWRQGPFNEQFF. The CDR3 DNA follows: TGTGCCTGGAGACAGGGCCCGTTCAATGAGCAGTTCTTC. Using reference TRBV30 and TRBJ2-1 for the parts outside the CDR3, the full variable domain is SQTIHQWPATLVQPVGSPLSLECTVEGTSNPNLYWYRQAAGRGLQLLFYSVGIGQISSEVPQNLSASRPQDRQFILSSKKLLLSDSGFYLCAWRQGPFNEQFFGPGTRLTVL.

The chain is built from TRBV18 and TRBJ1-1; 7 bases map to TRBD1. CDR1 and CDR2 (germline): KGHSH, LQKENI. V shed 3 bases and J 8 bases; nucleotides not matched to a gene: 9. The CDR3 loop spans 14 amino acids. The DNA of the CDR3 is TGTGCCAGCTCACCGTACTCGAGGGGGCTCGAAGCTTTCTTT. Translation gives CASSPYSRGLEAFF.

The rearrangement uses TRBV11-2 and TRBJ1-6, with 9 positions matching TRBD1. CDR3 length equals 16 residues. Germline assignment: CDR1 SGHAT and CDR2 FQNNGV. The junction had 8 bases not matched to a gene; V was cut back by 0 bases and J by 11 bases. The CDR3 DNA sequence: TGTGCCAGCAGCTTAGAACCCCGGGACAGGGCTGCACCCCTCCACTTT. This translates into CASSLEPRDRAAPLHF.

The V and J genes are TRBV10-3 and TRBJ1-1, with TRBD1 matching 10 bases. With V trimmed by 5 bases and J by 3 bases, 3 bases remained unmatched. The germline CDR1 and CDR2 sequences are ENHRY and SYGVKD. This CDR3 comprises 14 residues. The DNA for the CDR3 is TGTGCCATCAGTCTGACAGGGGGCGACACTGAAGCTTTCTTT. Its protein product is CAISLTGGDTEAFF.

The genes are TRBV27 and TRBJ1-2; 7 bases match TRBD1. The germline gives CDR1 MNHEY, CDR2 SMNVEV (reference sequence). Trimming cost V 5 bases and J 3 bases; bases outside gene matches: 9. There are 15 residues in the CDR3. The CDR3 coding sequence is TGTGCCAGCAGTCCAAGGGACAGCGACCACTATGGCTACACCTTC. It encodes CASSPRDSDHYGYTF.

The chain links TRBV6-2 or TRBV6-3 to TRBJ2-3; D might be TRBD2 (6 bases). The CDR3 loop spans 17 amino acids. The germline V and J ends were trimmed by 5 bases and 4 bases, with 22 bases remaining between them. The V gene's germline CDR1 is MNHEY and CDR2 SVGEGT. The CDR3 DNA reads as TGTGCCAGCAGTCTGAGACAAGGAGGGATTGTCGCAGATACGCAGTATTTT. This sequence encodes CASSLRQGGIVADTQYF.

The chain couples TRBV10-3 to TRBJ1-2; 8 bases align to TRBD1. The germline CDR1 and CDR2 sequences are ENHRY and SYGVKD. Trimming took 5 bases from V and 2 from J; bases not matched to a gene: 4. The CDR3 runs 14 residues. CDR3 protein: CAISTDRANYGYTF. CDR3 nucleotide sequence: TGTGCCATCAGTACGGACAGGGCCAACTATGGCTACACCTTC.

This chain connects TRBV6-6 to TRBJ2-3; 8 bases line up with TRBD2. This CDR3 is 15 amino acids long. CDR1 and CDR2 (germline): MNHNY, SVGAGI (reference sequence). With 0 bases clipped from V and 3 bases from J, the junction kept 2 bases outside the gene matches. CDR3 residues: CASSYSGGGTDTQYF. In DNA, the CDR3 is TGTGCCAGCAGTTACTCGGGCGGGGGGACAGATACGCAGTATTTT.

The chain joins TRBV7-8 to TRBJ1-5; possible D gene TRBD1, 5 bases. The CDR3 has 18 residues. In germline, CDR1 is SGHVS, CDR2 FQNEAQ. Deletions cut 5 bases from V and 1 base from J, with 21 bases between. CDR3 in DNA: TGTGCCAGCAGCCTCAGAGGGCCAGGGAGGGGAAGCAATCAGCCCCAGCATTTT. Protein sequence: CASSLRGPGRGSNQPQHF.

CDR3 DNA sequence: TGTGCCAGCAGCCGAAACAGGGGTTGGGAGACCCAGTACTTC. This sequence encodes CASSRNRGWETQYF. This chain links TRBV6-5 with TRBJ2-5, with 7 bases lining up with TRBD1. Germline V gene data show CDR1 as MNHEY and CDR2 as SVGAGI. J was trimmed by 5 bases and V by 6 bases; bases with no gene match: 9. The CDR3 is 14 residues long.